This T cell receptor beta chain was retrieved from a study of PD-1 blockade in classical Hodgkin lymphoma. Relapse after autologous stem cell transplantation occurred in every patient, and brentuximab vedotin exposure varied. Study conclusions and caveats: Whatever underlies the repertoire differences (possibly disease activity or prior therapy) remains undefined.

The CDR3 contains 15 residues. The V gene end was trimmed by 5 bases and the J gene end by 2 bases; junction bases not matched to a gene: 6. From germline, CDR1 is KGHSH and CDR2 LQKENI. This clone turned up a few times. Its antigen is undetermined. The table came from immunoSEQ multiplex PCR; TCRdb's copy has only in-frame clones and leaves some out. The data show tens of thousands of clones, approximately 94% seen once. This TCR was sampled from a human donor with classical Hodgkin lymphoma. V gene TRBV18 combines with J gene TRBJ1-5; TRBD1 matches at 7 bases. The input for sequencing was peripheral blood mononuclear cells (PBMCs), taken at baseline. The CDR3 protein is CASSETTGGNQPQHF. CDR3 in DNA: TGTGCCAGCTCAGAAACCACAGGGGGCAATCAGCCCCAGCATTTT.